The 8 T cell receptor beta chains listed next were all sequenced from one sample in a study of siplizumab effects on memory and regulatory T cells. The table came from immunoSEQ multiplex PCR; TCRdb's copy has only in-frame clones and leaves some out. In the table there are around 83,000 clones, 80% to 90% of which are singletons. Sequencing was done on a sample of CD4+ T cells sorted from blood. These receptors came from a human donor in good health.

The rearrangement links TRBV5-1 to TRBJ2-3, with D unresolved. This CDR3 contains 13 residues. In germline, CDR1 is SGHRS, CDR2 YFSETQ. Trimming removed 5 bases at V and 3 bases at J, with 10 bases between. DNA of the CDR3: TGCGCCAGCAGGGACCTCCTAACAGATACGCAGTATTTT. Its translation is CASRDLLTDTQYF.

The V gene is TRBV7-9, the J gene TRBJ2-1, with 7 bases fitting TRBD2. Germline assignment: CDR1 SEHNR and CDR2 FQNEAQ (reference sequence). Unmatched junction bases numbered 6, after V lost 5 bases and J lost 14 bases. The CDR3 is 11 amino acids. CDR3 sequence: CASSLGTTKFF. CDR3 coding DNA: TGTGCCAGCAGCCTTGGGACTACCAAGTTCTTC.

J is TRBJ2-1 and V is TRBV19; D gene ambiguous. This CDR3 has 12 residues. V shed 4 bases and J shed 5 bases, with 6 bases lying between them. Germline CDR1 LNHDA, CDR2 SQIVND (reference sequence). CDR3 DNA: TGTGCCAGTAGTAATCGCCACAATGAGCAGTTCTTC. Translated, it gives CASSNRHNEQFF.

The CDR3 reads CASSESSGKSTDTQYF. DNA of the CDR3: TGCGCCAGCAGTGAGTCTAGCGGGAAAAGCACAGATACGCAGTATTTT. The chain joins TRBV10-1 to TRBJ2-3; 8 positions agree with TRBD2. Germline CDR1 reads WNHNN; CDR2 reads SYGVQD (reference sequence). This CDR3 spans 16 amino acids. Trimming removed 0 bases from V and 0 bases from J; junction bases left unmatched: 2.

The CDR3 DNA reads TGTGCCAGCAGTGAAGCGCTGCTTATAGGACAGGCCTCCTACAATGAGCAGTTCTTC. The encoded protein is CASSEALLIGQASYNEQFF. The rearrangement joins TRBV6-1 to TRBJ2-1, with TRBD1 matching over 7 bases. Germline-derived CDR1 and CDR2 are MNHNS and SASEGT. Trimming at V came to 0 bases and at J to 0 bases, leaving 11 bases not matched to a gene. This CDR3 region has 19 residues.

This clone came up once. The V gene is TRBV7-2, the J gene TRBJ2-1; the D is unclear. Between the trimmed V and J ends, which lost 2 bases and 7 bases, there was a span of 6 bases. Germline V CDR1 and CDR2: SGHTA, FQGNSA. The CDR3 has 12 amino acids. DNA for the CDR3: TGTGCCAGCAGCTTAATGGCTAATGAGCAGTTCTTC. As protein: CASSLMANEQFF.

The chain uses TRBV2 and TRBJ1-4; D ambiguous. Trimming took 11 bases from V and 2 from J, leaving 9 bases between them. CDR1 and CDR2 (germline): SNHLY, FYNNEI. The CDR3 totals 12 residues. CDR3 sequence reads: CAGEGTNEKLFF. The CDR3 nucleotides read TGTGCCGGGGAGGGCACTAATGAAAAACTGTTTTTT.

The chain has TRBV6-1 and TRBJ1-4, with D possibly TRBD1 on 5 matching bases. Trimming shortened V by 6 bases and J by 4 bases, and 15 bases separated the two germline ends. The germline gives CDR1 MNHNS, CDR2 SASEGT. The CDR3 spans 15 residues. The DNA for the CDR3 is TGTGCCAGCAGCCCAGGACGGGGCAATAATGAAAAACTGTTTTTT. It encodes CASSPGRGNNEKLFF.